One and the same sample provided the 22 T cell receptor beta chains below, sequenced in a study of blood T cell repertoires in COVID-19. Libraries were prepared by immunoSEQ multiplex PCR; TCRdb keeps only in-frame clonotypes and omits some of them. The sample records about 100,000 clones, about 80% being singletons. The material sequenced was peripheral blood. The source of these receptors is a woman aged 70-85 years with acute or convalescent COVID-19.

The rearrangement uses TRBV28 and TRBJ2-2; tentatively, D is TRBD1 (6 bases). Germline V lookup: CDR1 MDHEN, CDR2 SYDVKM. CDR3 length: 15 amino acids. V dropped 3 bases and J dropped 6 bases, with 14 bases sitting between them. The CDR3 protein is CASSLFGGASGELFF. The CDR3 nucleotides are TGTGCCAGCAGTTTGTTTGGGGGCGCGTCCGGGGAGCTGTTTTTT.

In its sample, this clone was seen a few times. This chain links TRBV7-9 with TRBJ2-7; TRBD2 agrees at 8 bases. J lost 4 bases, V lost 4 bases, and 3 bases had no gene match. Germline assignment: CDR1 SEHNR and CDR2 FQNEAQ (reference sequence). The CDR3 length is 13 residues. The CDR3 region is CASSSRGEYEQYV. The CDR3 coding sequence is TGTGCCAGCAGCTCGCGGGGGGAGTACGAGCAGTACGTC.

This sequence joins TRBV24-1 and TRBJ2-2, with 12 bases fitting TRBD2. The germline CDR1 and CDR2 sequences are KGHDR and SFDVKD. The CDR3 has 17 residues. With 3 bases clipped from V and 4 bases from J, the junction kept 5 bases outside the gene matches. The CDR3 coding sequence is TGTGCCACCAGTGATGGGGGACTAGCGGGCCCCACCGGGGAGCTGTTTTTT. It translates to CATSDGGLAGPTGELFF.

J is TRBJ2-5 and V is TRBV5-1; 7 positions agree with TRBD1. The CDR3 runs to 15 residues. J was trimmed by 5 bases and V by 2 bases; bases with no gene match: 9. CDR1 and CDR2 (germline): SGHRS, YFSETQ. CDR3 protein: CASSFGQGVAETQYF. CDR3 nucleotide sequence: TGCGCCAGCAGCTTCGGGCAGGGGGTAGCCGAGACCCAGTACTTC. Full variable domain (remainder filled in from reference TRBV5-1 and TRBJ2-5): KAGVTQTPRYLIKTRGQQVTLSCSPISGHRSVSWYQQTPGQGLQFLFEYFSETQRNKGNFPGRFSGRQFSNSRSEMNVSTLELGDSALYLCASSFGQGVAETQYFGPGTRLLVL.

V and J are TRBV7-9 and TRBJ2-3; D is uncertain. Trimming shortened V by 3 bases and J by 2 bases, and 9 bases separated the two germline ends. This CDR3 is 14 amino acids long. The germline V gene encodes CDR1 SEHNR and CDR2 FQNEAQ (reference sequence). The CDR3 spells CASSFAGNTDTQYF. As DNA, the CDR3 is TGTGCCAGCAGCTTCGCAGGAAACACAGATACGCAGTATTTT.

V is TRBV7-3 and J is TRBJ2-2, with D unresolved. The V gene's germline CDR1 is SGHTA and CDR2 FQGTGA. V lost 5 bases and J 3 bases, leaving 10 bases between the germline ends. The CDR3 is made up of 14 amino acids. The CDR3 loop is CASSLGSHTGELFF. CDR3 in DNA: TGTGCCAGCAGCCTAGGATCCCACACCGGGGAGCTGTTTTTT.

This clone was recorded once. V is TRBV9 and J is TRBJ1-1; D not certain. Germline V gene lookup returns CDR1 SGDLS and CDR2 YYNGEE. The CDR3 has 15 residues. The ends were cut back, 0 bases at V and 4 bases at J, with 13 bases in the middle. The DNA for the CDR3 is TGTGCCAGCAGCGTAGGAGTAACAACGGGCACTGAAGCTTTCTTT. Its translation: CASSVGVTTGTEAFF.

In its sample, this clone was seen a few times. The chain joins TRBV4-1 to TRBJ2-1; TRBD2 agrees at 15 bases. This CDR3 has 18 amino acids. CDR1 is MGHRA, CDR2 YSYEKL, per germline. The ends lost 0 bases at V and 7 bases at J; junction bases unmatched: 7. The CDR3 DNA follows: TGCGCCAGCAGCCAAGATACAGGACTAGCGGGGGGGCGTAATGAGCAGTTCTTC. It translates to CASSQDTGLAGGRNEQFF.

The V call is TRBV5-5, the J call TRBJ2-2; maybe TRBD2 (6 bases). The germline V gene has CDR1 SGHKS and CDR2 YYEKEE (reference sequence). The germline V and J ends were trimmed by 2 bases and 7 bases, with 12 bases remaining between them. This CDR3 contains 14 residues. The CDR3 DNA follows: TGTGCCAGCAGCTTTGGGGGGTCCCACGGGGAGCTGTTTTTT. Encoded protein: CASSFGGSHGELFF.

The chain employs TRBV7-2 and TRBJ1-2, with no clear D. This CDR3 is 16 amino acids long. V lost 7 bases and J 2 bases, leaving 20 bases between the germline ends. CDR1 SGHTA and CDR2 FQGNSA come from the germline V gene. CDR3 sequence: CASTSGVGLGNYGYTF. CDR3 coding DNA: TGTGCCAGCACCTCCGGGGTCGGCCTAGGGAACTATGGCTACACCTTC.

This chain uses TRBV9 with TRBJ1-1; 7 nucleotides match TRBD1. Germline V gene sequence: CDR1 SGDLS, CDR2 YYNGEE. Losses at the gene ends were 0 bases for V and 7 bases for J; bases not matched to a gene: 6. CDR3 length: 14 residues. The CDR3 spells CASSVDDRAGEAFF. The CDR3 region has the DNA TGTGCCAGCAGCGTAGACGACAGGGCAGGTGAAGCTTTCTTT.

The V gene is TRBV9, the J gene TRBJ2-4; 9 positions match TRBD2. The germline V gene encodes CDR1 SGDLS and CDR2 YYNGEE. Unmatched junction bases numbered 14, after V lost 0 bases and J lost 1 base. The CDR3 contains 20 residues. The CDR3 nucleotides read TGTGCCAGCAGCGTAGAGGACTCAACCGTCAGCGGGGGGGCCAAAAACATTCAGTACTTC. This gives the protein CASSVEDSTVSGGAKNIQYF.

The CDR3 loop is CASSPLGGEKLFF. CDR3 nucleotides: TGTGCCAGCAGCCCCCTCGGGGGGGAAAAACTGTTTTTT. The chain links TRBV7-7 to TRBJ1-4, with D possibly being TRBD1 (5 bases). The CDR3 runs to 13 residues. The V end lost 5 bases, the J end lost 8 bases, and 12 bases lay between the germline ends. CDR1 and CDR2 from the germline V gene are SSHAT and FNYEAQ (reference sequence).

In this sample, this clone turned up a few times. The chain combines TRBV16 with TRBJ2-2; TRBD2 matches 8 bases. CDR1 KGHSY and CDR2 FQNENV come from the germline V gene. V lost 0 bases to trimming and J lost 5 bases; unmatched junction nucleotides: 2. There are 15 residues in the CDR3. This CDR3 reads CASSQSASGTGELFF. For the CDR3, the DNA is TGTGCCAGCAGCCAATCCGCTAGCGGGACCGGGGAGCTGTTTTTT.

This sequence joins TRBV6-5 and TRBJ1-3; D is undetermined. The V end was cut by 0 bases, the J end by 0 bases, with 6 bases between. CDR3 length equals 15 residues. Germline CDR1 and CDR2: MNHEY and SVGAGI. CDR3: CASSYSTSSGNTIYF. CDR3 bases: TGTGCCAGCAGTTACTCAACCAGCTCTGGAAACACCATATATTTT.

The rearrangement links TRBV7-2 to TRBJ2-7, with D perhaps matching TRBD1 (5 bases). Germline CDR1 SGHTA, CDR2 FQGNSA. V lost 5 bases and J lost 2, with 10 bases in between. CDR3 length: 13 amino acids. As DNA, the CDR3 is TGTGCCAGCAGCAGAGGACAAACCTACGAGCAGTACGTC. Amino acid sequence: CASSRGQTYEQYV.

V is TRBV19 and J is TRBJ2-3; 7 nucleotides agree with TRBD2. The CDR3 is made up of 14 amino acids. CDR1 LNHDA and CDR2 SQIVND come from the germline V gene (reference sequence). V was clipped by 8 bases and J by 0 bases; unmatched bases: 5. The CDR3 DNA follows: TGTGCCAGTGGGGACTACTCTAGCACAGATACGCAGTATTTT. This translates into CASGDYSSTDTQYF.

This clone was recorded only once. This chain uses TRBV5-1 with TRBJ2-1; unclear D gene. This CDR3 contains 15 residues. CDR1 is SGHRS, CDR2 YFSETQ, per germline. V shed 0 bases and J shed 2 bases, with 9 bases lying between them. The CDR3 spells CASSLDPTTYNEQFF. The CDR3 coding sequence is TGCGCCAGCAGCTTGGACCCTACTACCTACAATGAGCAGTTCTTC.

This clone was detected a few times. The rearrangement joins TRBV19 to TRBJ2-7; 8 nucleotides align to TRBD1. J was trimmed by 7 bases and V by 5 bases; bases with no gene match: 10. Germline assignment: CDR1 LNHDA and CDR2 SQIVND (reference sequence). The CDR3 is 14 residues long. CDR3 DNA sequence: TGTGCCAGTAGTCCTCGCCAGGGGGCGGAAGAGCAGTACTTC. Translated: CASSPRQGAEEQYF.

The table lists this clone with a count of one. The chain employs TRBV5-5 and TRBJ1-4; TRBD1 is a possible D gene (5 bases). The CDR3 has 16 amino acids. Germline assignment: CDR1 SGHKS and CDR2 YYEKEE (reference sequence). V was trimmed by 6 bases and J by 0 bases, leaving 15 bases between them. The CDR3 sequence is CASTGTSRATNEKLFF. CDR3 bases: TGTGCCAGCACCGGGACTTCAAGGGCAACTAATGAAAAACTGTTTTTT.

V gene TRBV6-6 combines with J gene TRBJ2-2, with D tentatively TRBD2 (5 bases). The CDR3 spans 17 residues. The germline V and J ends were trimmed by 6 bases and 0 bases, with 17 bases remaining between them. Per germline, CDR1 MNHNY and CDR2 SVGAGI (reference sequence). The CDR3 sequence: CASSRPGTLSNTGELFF. The CDR3 coding sequence is TGTGCCAGCAGCCGACCGGGAACTCTCTCGAACACCGGGGAGCTGTTTTTT.

This chain uses TRBV5-4 with TRBJ1-6, with D tentatively TRBD1 (5 bases). Trimming stripped 5 bases from V and 7 bases from J, with 10 bases between. The CDR3 covers 13 residues. CDR1 and CDR2 (germline): SGHNT, YYREEE (reference sequence). The CDR3 spells CASSYTGNSPLHF. The CDR3 DNA reads TGTGCCAGCAGTTATACAGGAAATTCACCCCTCCACTTT.